This T cell receptor (beta chain) was captured in a study of cytomegalovirus exposure and HLA in healthy donors (dated by TCRdb to the late 2010s). Describing the broader study: In an earlier analysis of 587 of the donors, 250 to 350 Gb of sequence data and 90 million to 120 million unique TCR beta sequences from roughly 200 million T cells were reported. In a later analysis, previously published TCR beta repertoires from 670 or so donors were re-analyzed and high-resolution HLA genotyping was added so that TCR occurrence patterns could be studied. Roughly 320 gigabases of sequencing data and 70 million to 100 million unique TCR sequences made up an early release that covered 500 to 700 HLA-typed donors. In the later analysis, no new phenotypic data were used to find candidate immune exposures; instead, reliance was placed on TCR beta sequences and their occurrence across donors. Every discovery cohort repertoire had been produced on one sequencing platform. HLA typing covered class I and class II loci at four-digit resolution. Typing coverage differed by locus: A, B, C, DRB1 and DQB1 were typed in roughly 629-630 donors, DQA1 in roughly 500, DPA1 in approximately 610, and DPB1 in just under 490. High-throughput TCR immunosequencing, statistical association of individual TCRs with disease status, and machine learning were combined to predict cytomegalovirus infection status. Across some 400 genotyped donors of the cohort, an average of approximately 240,000 unique TCR beta nucleotide sequences per donor were sequenced, and roughly 20% of those sequences were non-productive. A later genetic analysis used genome-wide SNP genotypes for about 60% of the roughly 700 donors, treating that subset as a discovery cohort. Donor age, sex, ethnicity and CMV serostatus were collected together with the repertoire data. Several DR-DQ haplotypes were treated as single units for association and clustering because of strong linkage in the cohort. A separate validation cohort of 100 to 150 different subjects was used in addition to the roughly 670-subject first cohort. An earlier analysis of 450 to 750 of the donors used high-throughput TCR beta sequencing to judge whether each TCR beta V gene segment behaved as functional or pseudogenic. The T cell repertoires of about 700 subjects were profiled by immunosequencing and related to cytomegalovirus serostatus. Of the approximately 400 genotyped donors, 65% to 90% fell in the genetic ancestry cluster associated with self-reported Caucasian donors. The study aimed to test whether signatures of past pathogen exposure could be identified by cataloging public T cell receptors. Summary of the overall study and its limitations: HLA typing was unavailable for some donors at each locus, so association tests used only the typed subset. In an earlier analysis of around 600 of the donors, most TCR beta V segments were observed in productive rearrangements about 90% or about 30% of the time, broadly matching IMGT annotations. Strong co-occurrence of HLA alleles, especially DR and DQ, made assigning TCR associations to individual alleles difficult. Most TCR sequences were observed very rarely across donors, whereas some public TCRs were present in many individuals. The earlier analysis of almost 600 of the donors excluded roughly 16 rarely observed V segments, including chromosome 9 orphons, because counts were too low. Roughly uniform sequencing depth across donors was assumed in presence/absence analyses, although this assumption may not hold. CMV serostatus was the only immune exposure information available for the cohort. Linkage disequilibrium might explain the correlated functional status among segregating V segments, but an unknown experimental factor could not be ruled out. The classifier was reported to diagnose cytomegalovirus status with high specificity and sensitivity in both the original cohort and the validation cohort. In a later genetic analysis, fewer N-insertions in productive TCRs were reported among donors in an Asian-associated ancestry cluster than the approximately 630-donor mean. A later analysis reported that several top co-occurrence clusters appeared linked to parvovirus B19, influenza, CMV and Epstein-Barr virus. The authors suggested that the approach could potentially be extended to other disease states and immunological phenotypes. A later analysis associated about 17,000 TCR beta sequences with specific HLA alleles at a false discovery rate of 0.05. Three of the identified cytomegalovirus-associated TCR beta chains were confirmed in vitro to be specific for cytomegalovirus antigens. A cluster of highly shared sequence variants was judged likely to be a technical artifact of the sequencing pipeline. V-gene and J-gene trimming of TCR beta chains was associated with a missense DCLRE1C variant in a later genetic analysis, and the association was replicated in an independent cohort. In a later analysis, HLA-associated TCR beta chains were found to be more clonally expanded and to have lower generation probabilities than equally common non-associated chains. A further reported finding was that TCR beta sequences accurately predicted the HLA-A and HLA-B alleles for most subjects in the first cohort. The study listed 164 TCR beta chains as associated with cytomegalovirus. In a later analysis, most CMV-associated TCR beta chains were found to appear HLA-restricted, with HLA associations seemingly driven largely by CMV exposure. Only TCR beta chains were sequenced in this cohort, and the absence of alpha or paired-chain data limited detectable features. In a later analysis, TCR association rates were found to vary across HLA loci, with the most associated TCRs seen for DRB1 alleles and the fewest for HLA-C alleles.

The cohort comprised 550 to 700 healthy bone marrow donors. At the time of sampling, every cohort member was nominally healthy, though immune exposures that went unrecorded were likely present. The donor tested CMV seropositive and was one of the 289 seropositive cohort members. A peripheral blood sample was collected from each donor, and TCR beta sequencing was performed on peripheral blood mononuclear cells. Genomic DNA extraction from the blood cell samples was performed with the Qiagen DNeasy Blood Extraction Kit. As regards this clone: The antigen this receptor binds is unknown. No base qualities exist here, and no much larger clone lies one base off it.

Receptor libraries were prepared by the immunoSEQ multiplex PCR assay. The multiplex PCR relied on a mix of 60 forward primers for TCR Vbeta segments and 13 reverse primers for TCR Jbeta segments. The CDR3 region of rearranged TCR beta genes was amplified from genomic DNA by a multiplex PCR assay. On the Illumina HiSeq System, the amplified TCR beta libraries were sequenced as 87-base-pair reads. The paper's data handling went like this. A later analysis tallied roughly 76 million unique TCR beta chains across the 700 or so repertoires, and approximately 12 million of those chains were shared by two or more donors. A nearest-neighbor algorithm error-corrected the raw reads and collapsed the reads into unique sequences, merging closely related sequences to remove PCR and sequencing errors. CDR3 sequences were aligned to IMGT reference sequences to assign V, D and J gene segments. For a sequence to be retained, a match of at least six nucleotides to both a V gene segment and a J gene segment was required. Rearrangements were called productive when the CDR3 lacked stop codons and stayed in frame with V and J; all others were non-productive. CDR3 was defined according to IMGT convention as the region running from the second conserved V-encoded cysteine to the conserved J-encoded phenylalanine. The earlier analysis of 500 to 650 of the donors excluded any sequence lacking an unambiguous match to a single V gene segment. An earlier analysis of over 450 of the donors classified V segments as functional when productive rearrangements were above 56.7% and as segregating when the standard deviation between donors was above 5%. A statistical classification framework was developed to diagnose cytomegalovirus status using the catalog of TCR beta chain sequences. A later analysis assigned V and J genes by comparing TCR nucleotide sequences with IMGT/GENE-DB human TR gene sequences. The TCRdist pipeline was used in a later analysis to assign CDR3 sequences and most-parsimonious VDJ recombination scenarios. A later analysis defined each TCR beta chain by its CDR3 amino acid sequence plus V-gene family, and excluded reads lacking a unique V-gene family. In a later analysis, approximately 590 highly shared, low-generation-probability nucleotide sequences were removed to address suspected cross-contamination and a sequencing artifact. In a later analysis, a clonal expansion index for each public chain was calculated from normalized within-repertoire ranks of inferred template counts. A later analysis computed generation probabilities with a VDJ recombination model fitted to out-of-frame rearrangements, and checked the results against IGoR. In a later analysis, TCR-TCR, TCR-HLA and TCR-CMV co-occurrence was scored with hypergeometric tests, and a repertoire-size bias correction was applied to TCR pairs. To estimate false discovery rates, a later analysis permuted the HLA or CMV assignments 20 times. A later analysis grouped co-occurring TCRs with DBSCAN, adding TCRdist sequence similarity when clustering within HLA-allele-positive subsets. Repertoires with fewer than 30,000 or more than 120,000 public chains were left out of co-occurrence clustering, as were about 5 repertoires with anomalous nucleotide sharing. Sourced from immuneACCESS, this table was stored by TCRdb with only in-frame sequences that have V and J called. A share of the clones is absent; for the studies checked, an unresolved V gene accounts for under half, and the remainder has no known explanation. The V and J calls and clone size come from that table; D and trimming were worked out from the DNA. The table for this sample lists more than 90,000 clones; roughly 80% of them were counted only once. 22% of the sample rests with the top ten.

The sequence came from a man under 40 in good health and CMV-seropositive. The sequenced material came from PBMCs.

For the CDR3, the sequence is CASSEGLAGGYNEQFF. At the DNA level, the sequence is TGTGCCAGCAGTGAAGGACTAGCGGGGGGGTACAATGAGCAGTTCTTC. The sequence is built from TRBV6-1 and TRBJ2-1; 14 bases in between match TRBD2. The germline V end is reduced by 1 base and the J end by 4 bases; junction bases left unmatched: 0. CDR1 and CDR2, per the germline V gene, are MNHNS and SASEGT. The CDR3 measures 16 amino acids from cysteine to phenylalanine. This entry keeps only the CDR3 DNA: 48 bases, framed from base 1.